The entry below gives a single T cell receptor (beta chain) sequence along with its context. Its antigen is still unknown. Aged about 6 to 100, donors were systemically healthy Caucasians from Russia. Sample-barcoded 5' priming and a J-beta primer mix drove a second PCR of roughly 7 to 11 cycles. TCRdb re-called the 5' RACE reads through MiXCR, storing one row per CDR3 protein. The table records around 1.5 million distinct CDR3 sequences, 45% to 70% of them present only once. This specimen comes from a study of blood T cells in healthy people across ages. Study-level points and caveats: No conclusive comparison of naive versus antigen-experienced cells was possible with unsorted PBMCs.

Germline CDR1 reads DFQATT; CDR2 reads SNEGSKA (reference sequence). CDR3 length: 16 residues. Trimming cost V 0 bases and J 0 bases, with 12 bases left between them. This sequence joins TRBV20-1 and TRBJ1-5; D is unclear. This clonotype was obtained from a man younger than 35 in good health. Sequenced sample: blood. Written as DNA, the CDR3 is TGCAGTGCTAGAGACCCGGTCCGGTATAGCAATCAGCCCCAGCATTTT. Translating it yields CSARDPVRYSNQPQHF.